These 20 T cell receptor beta chains were sequenced from one sample in a study of T cell changes during pregnancy in multiple sclerosis. Libraries were prepared by immunoSEQ multiplex PCR; TCRdb keeps only in-frame clonotypes and omits some of them. There are approximately 79,000 clones in the sample; 93% occur only once, and approximately 0.75% lies in the top ten. The source material was peripheral blood, sampled in the second trimester of pregnancy. All receptors derive from a female donor in good health, enrolled as a control in a pregnancy study.

J is TRBJ1-6 and V is TRBV6-5; no reliable D call. Germline V CDR1 and CDR2: MNHEY, SVGAGI. There are 15 residues in the CDR3. V was pared by 6 bases and J by 0 bases, with 9 bases between. Here the CDR3 DNA reads TGTGCCAGCAGCTCCACCAGCTCCTATAATTCACCCCTCCACTTT. Translation: CASSSTSSYNSPLHF.

The rearrangement uses TRBV19 and TRBJ1-2; TRBD1 might be the D (6 bases). Germline V lookup: CDR1 LNHDA, CDR2 SQIVND (reference sequence). The CDR3 covers 15 residues. V shed 1 base and J shed 1 base, with 10 bases lying between them. The CDR3 DNA follows: TGTGCCAGTAGTATAGTCTCAGGGGTTAACTATGGCTACACCTTC. Protein: CASSIVSGVNYGYTF.

This rearrangement joins TRBV6-4 to TRBJ2-1; TRBD2 might be the D (7 bases). V dropped 4 bases and J dropped 7 bases, with 11 bases sitting between them. From germline, CDR1 is MRHNA and CDR2 SNTAGT. The CDR3 is made up of 13 amino acids. The CDR3 loop is CASSGGGSNEQFF. DNA for the CDR3: TGTGCCAGCAGTGGCGGGGGCAGTAATGAGCAGTTCTTC.

The gene calls are TRBV25-1 and TRBJ1-4; D might be TRBD1 (6 bases). Germline V gene lookup returns CDR1 MGHDK and CDR2 SYGVNS. CDR3 length: 15 residues. Deletions cut 4 bases from V and 5 bases from J, with 14 bases between. The CDR3 nucleotides are TGTGCCAGCAGTGCCTACACGGGGGGCAATGAAAAACTGTTTTTT. It codes for CASSAYTGGNEKLFF.

The chain carries TRBV6-6 and TRBJ2-7, with 11 bases that match TRBD1. The V segment lost 7 bases and the J segment 2 bases; nucleotides outside the gene matches: 4. Germline V gene lookup returns CDR1 MNHNY and CDR2 SVGAGI (reference sequence). The CDR3 runs to 14 residues. CDR3 protein: CASNMGQGAYEQYF. In DNA form, the CDR3 reads TGTGCCAGCAATATGGGACAGGGGGCCTACGAGCAGTACTTC.

The rearrangement joins TRBV6-6 to TRBJ2-7, with a weak D call TRBD2 (5 bases). This CDR3 is 14 amino acids long. Germline CDR1 is MNHNY and CDR2 is SVGAGI (reference sequence). Deletions cut 10 bases from V and 4 bases from J, with 20 bases between. DNA of the CDR3: TGTGCCACCCCCCGCGGGCGGCCACATTACGAGCAGTACTTC. The encoded protein is CATPRGRPHYEQYF.

The CDR3 spells CASSLAVRNTEAFF. The CDR3 DNA follows: TGTGCCAGCAGCTTAGCTGTCAGGAACACTGAAGCTTTCTTT. The chain recombines TRBV7-2 with TRBJ1-1; unclear D gene. Trimming removed 0 bases from V and 1 base from J, with 6 bases in between. The CDR3 has 14 amino acids. The V gene's germline CDR1 is SGHTA and CDR2 FQGNSA. The full variable domain, rest sourced from reference TRBV7-2 and TRBJ1-1, is GAGVSQSPSNKVTEKGKDVELRCDPISGHTALYWYRQSLGQGLEFLIYFQGNSAPDKSGLPSDRFSAERTGGSVSTLTIQRTQQEDSAVYLCASSLAVRNTEAFFGQGTRLTVV.

V is TRBV4-3 and J is TRBJ2-7; D is uncertain. The CDR3 extends over 13 amino acids. Germline CDR1 reads LGHNA; CDR2 reads YSLEER. Trimming took 0 bases from V and 3 from J, leaving 6 bases between them. DNA of the CDR3: TGCGCCAGCAGCCAAGATTGGAGCTACGAGCAGTACTTC. This codes for CASSQDWSYEQYF.

CDR3 DNA sequence: TGTGCCAGCAGCCCGACGCGGGCGGAGACCCAGTACTTC. Amino acid sequence: CASSPTRAETQYF. The J gene is TRBJ2-5, the V gene TRBV7-8; D might be TRBD2 (5 bases). The CDR3 runs 13 residues. Germline assignment: CDR1 SGHVS and CDR2 FQNEAQ. The germline V and J ends were trimmed by 5 bases and 5 bases, with 12 bases remaining between them.

This sequence joins TRBV27 and TRBJ1-1; 8 bases fit TRBD1. Germline V gives CDR1 MNHEY, CDR2 SMNVEV (reference sequence). This CDR3 is built from 14 residues. The J segment lost 1 base and the V segment lost 6 bases, leaving 4 bases of the junction unmatched. The CDR3 DNA sequence: TGTGCCAGCAGCAGGGGGCTTGGGAACACTGAAGCTTTCTTT. This sequence encodes CASSRGLGNTEAFF.

The chain links TRBV7-3 to TRBJ2-1, with 9 bases fitting TRBD2. CDR1 SGHTA and CDR2 FQGTGA come from the germline V gene. Trimming took 4 bases from V and 4 from J; bases not matched to a gene: 8. The CDR3 extends over 16 amino acids. CDR3 coding DNA: TGTGCCAGCAGCTCCTCAATAGCGGGGGTATACAATGAGCAGTTCTTC. Protein product: CASSSSIAGVYNEQFF.

This sequence joins TRBV9 and TRBJ2-2; tentatively, D is TRBD2 (6 bases). The CDR3 covers 15 residues. The germline CDR1 and CDR2 sequences are SGDLS and YYNGEE. Between the trimmed V and J ends, which lost 1 base and 2 bases, there was a span of 9 bases. CDR3 coding DNA: TGTGCCAGCAGCGTAACGGGGACTAACACCGGGGAGCTGTTTTTT. Translating it yields CASSVTGTNTGELFF.

This clone was observed a single time. The V call is TRBV9, the J call TRBJ1-2, with no clear D. This CDR3 comprises 13 residues. Germline CDR1 SGDLS, CDR2 YYNGEE. Trimming removed 8 bases from V and 2 bases from J, with 13 bases in between. Here the CDR3 DNA reads TGTGCCAGTACAGACGGCGGGAACTATGGCTACACCTTC. This gives the protein CASTDGGNYGYTF.

This clone was observed once. The V gene is TRBV19, the J gene TRBJ2-7, with TRBD1 matching over 9 bases. The CDR3 length is 14 residues. The germline CDR1 and CDR2 sequences are LNHDA and SQIVND (reference sequence). J gave up 3 bases and V 10 bases, and 10 bases lay outside the gene matches. In nucleotides, the CDR3 is TGTGCCAATCCCCCGGGACAGGGAAACTACGAGCAGTACTTC. Translating it yields CANPPGQGNYEQYF.

The chain joins TRBV30 to TRBJ1-5, with 9 bases identical to TRBD1. The CDR3 has 13 residues. After removal of 4 bases from V and 7 bases from J, the junction contained 5 bases not matched to a gene. Germline values: CDR1 GTSNPN, CDR2 SVGIG (reference sequence). The CDR3 loop reads CAWTADRGQPQHF. CDR3 nucleotide sequence: TGTGCCTGGACCGCGGACAGGGGACAGCCCCAGCATTTT.

The rearrangement joins TRBV13 to TRBJ2-3; D remains unclear. In germline, CDR1 is PRHDT, CDR2 FYEKMQ (reference sequence). The CDR3 runs 13 residues. Trimming cost V 6 bases and J 2 bases, with 9 bases left between them. CDR3 sequence (DNA): TGTGCCAGCAGTCCCGAACACACAGATACGCAGTATTTT. Translation: CASSPEHTDTQYF.

The gene calls are TRBV7-2 and TRBJ2-2, with no clear D. This CDR3 comprises 16 residues. Trimming cost V 1 base and J 1 base, with 10 bases left between them. Germline assignment: CDR1 SGHTA and CDR2 FQGNSA. The CDR3 here is CASSLVRDLNTGELFF. The CDR3 DNA reads TGTGCCAGCAGCTTAGTACGAGACTTGAACACCGGGGAGCTGTTTTTT.

This clone appeared a single time. This chain uses TRBV7-2 with TRBJ2-5; 11 bases match TRBD2. The ends lost 5 bases at V and 5 bases at J; junction bases unmatched: 10. The CDR3 has 16 amino acids. The germline V gene has CDR1 SGHTA and CDR2 FQGNSA. The CDR3 nucleotides read TGTGCCAGCAGCCCTAGCGGGGGGTCGGGGGCGGAGACCCAGTACTTC. Its translation is CASSPSGGSGAETQYF.

The J gene is TRBJ2-7, the V gene TRBV27; D possibly corresponds to TRBD2 (6 bases). CDR1 is MNHEY and CDR2 is SMNVEV in the germline V gene (reference sequence). This CDR3 spans 13 amino acids. V lost 3 bases, J lost 2 bases, and 8 bases lay in between. CDR3 region: CASSFGRAYEQYF. The CDR3 DNA reads as TGTGCCAGCAGTTTCGGGAGAGCCTACGAGCAGTACTTC.

This chain connects TRBV11-3 to TRBJ2-2, with D possibly being TRBD1 (6 bases). CDR3 length equals 17 residues. Germline V gives CDR1 SGHNT, CDR2 YENEEA. V was pared by 5 bases and J by 0 bases, with 16 bases between. The CDR3 is CASSPSRGKPNTGELFF. For the CDR3, the DNA is TGTGCCAGCAGCCCCTCGAGGGGGAAACCGAACACCGGGGAGCTGTTTTTT.